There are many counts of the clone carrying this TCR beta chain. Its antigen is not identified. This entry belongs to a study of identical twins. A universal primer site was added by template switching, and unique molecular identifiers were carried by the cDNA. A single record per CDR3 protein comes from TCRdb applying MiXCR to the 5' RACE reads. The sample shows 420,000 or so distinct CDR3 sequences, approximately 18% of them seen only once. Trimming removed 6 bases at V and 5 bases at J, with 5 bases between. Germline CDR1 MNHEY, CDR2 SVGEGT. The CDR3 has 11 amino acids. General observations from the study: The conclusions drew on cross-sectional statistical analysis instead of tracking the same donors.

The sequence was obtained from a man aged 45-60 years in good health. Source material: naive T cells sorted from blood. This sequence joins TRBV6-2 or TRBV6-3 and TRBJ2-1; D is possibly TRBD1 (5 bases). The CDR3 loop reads CASSRDNEQFF. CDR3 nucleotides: TGTGCCAGCAGCAGGGACAATGAGCAGTTCTTC.